These 27 T cell receptor beta chains originate from one sample sequenced in a study of blood T cells in healthy people across ages. It was with a sample-barcoded 5' primer and a J-beta primer mix that a second PCR of roughly 7 to 11 cycles was run. MiXCR, run by TCRdb on the 5' RACE reads, gives a single entry per CDR3 protein. The sample lists 1.5 million to 2 million distinct CDR3 sequences, 28% occurring once. Sequences were obtained from blood. These receptors came from a woman between 25 and 40 years old in good health.

The sample holds many counts of this clonotype. The chain joins TRBV5-1 to TRBJ1-2, with D maybe TRBD1 (5 bases). V lost 5 bases and J lost 0, with 8 bases in between. The CDR3 sequence is 13 residues long. CDR1 is SGHRS, CDR2 YFSETQ, per germline. In DNA form, the CDR3 reads TGCGCCAGCAGACAGGATACTAACTATGGCTACACCTTC. Protein sequence: CASRQDTNYGYTF.

About this clonotype itself: One end of the junction varies from germline; a read error may be responsible. V gene TRBV6-2 or TRBV6-3 combines with J gene TRBJ1-1; tentative D call: TRBD1 (5 bases). Germline CDR1 is MNHEY and CDR2 is SVGEGT. The CDR3 sequence is 15 residues long. The CDR3 DNA follows: TGTGCCGGCAGTTCACTATCTTTGGGACGCGGTGAAGCTTTCTTT. The encoded protein is CAGSSLSLGRGEAFF.

This clonotype was detected many times. V and J are TRBV29-1 and TRBJ2-5, with D possibly being TRBD2 (6 bases). The CDR3 loop spans 19 amino acids. Germline CDR1 SQVTM, CDR2 ANQGSEA. V was shortened by 0 bases and J by 7 bases, with 30 bases between the two germline ends. CDR3 loop: CSVEDAGYGGLPLRRTQYF. Here the CDR3 DNA reads TGCAGCGTTGAAGATGCGGGGTACGGAGGTTTACCTCTTCGGAGGACCCAGTACTTC.

The chain employs TRBV6-5 and TRBJ1-2, with 7 bases lining up with TRBD1. The V and J ends lost 5 bases and 4 bases, in that order; junction bases with no gene match: 7. This CDR3 is 14 amino acids long. From germline, CDR1 is MNHEY and CDR2 SVGAGI. The CDR3 region is CASSPTGQSYGYTF. CDR3 nucleotides: TGTGCCAGCAGTCCCACGGGACAGAGCTATGGCTACACCTTC.

The V and J genes are TRBV7-8 and TRBJ1-4; D unclear. V was trimmed by 5 bases and J by 7 bases, leaving 17 bases between them. Germline V gene data show CDR1 as SGHVS and CDR2 as FQNEAQ. The CDR3 is 15 amino acids. CDR3 region: CASSRAGGLGEKLFF. Here the CDR3 DNA reads TGTGCCAGCAGCCGAGCGGGAGGTTTAGGTGAAAAACTGTTTTTT.

This clonotype was seen a handful of times. In nucleotides, the CDR3 is TGTGCCAGCAGCTGGGGACAGGAAGCCTACGAGCAGTACTTC. Its translation: CASSWGQEAYEQYF. The chain combines TRBV12-3 or TRBV12-4 with TRBJ2-7; the match to TRBD1 covers 8 bases. Trimming cost V 6 bases and J 2 bases; bases outside gene matches: 6. This CDR3 region has 14 residues.

The V call is TRBV28, the J call TRBJ2-1; the match to TRBD2 covers 10 bases. Germline lookup yields CDR1 MDHEN and CDR2 SYDVKM. This CDR3 has 17 amino acids. V lost 2 bases and J lost 4; bases outside the gene matches: 8. CDR3 sequence reads: CASSLPSGSTPYNEQFF. As DNA, the CDR3 is TGTGCCAGCAGTTTACCTAGCGGGAGTACCCCGTACAATGAGCAGTTCTTC.

Turning to this clonotype: Relative to the germline gene, one junction end is altered; a read error may explain this. The chain couples TRBV7-2 to TRBJ2-5; 13 bases are shared with TRBD2. The CDR3 runs 16 residues. CDR1 SGHTA and CDR2 FQGNSA come from the germline V gene. CDR3: CASSELAGGLWETRYF. In DNA form, the CDR3 reads TGTGCCAGCAGCGAACTAGCGGGGGGGCTCTGGGAGACCCGGTACTTC.

The table lists this clonotype with many counts. The V call is TRBV10-3, the J call TRBJ2-3; D unresolved. Per germline, CDR1 ENHRY and CDR2 SYGVKD. With 1 base removed from V and 6 bases from J, the gap between germline ends came to 8 bases. CDR3 size: 13 residues. CDR3 amino acids: CAISEFELDTQYF. CDR3 nucleotide sequence: TGTGCCATCAGTGAGTTTGAGCTGGATACGCAGTATTTT.

The chain recombines TRBV7-2 with TRBJ2-5; 14 nucleotides agree with TRBD2. Germline assignment: CDR1 SGHTA and CDR2 FQGNSA. The CDR3 sequence is 18 residues long. V shed 5 bases, J shed 1 base, and the junction held 9 bases outside the gene matches. CDR3 DNA: TGTGCCAGCAGCACAACGGGACTAGCGGGAGCGTTCCAAGAGACCCAGTACTTC. It encodes CASSTTGLAGAFQETQYF. Using reference TRBV7-2 and TRBJ2-5 for the parts outside the CDR3, the full variable domain is GAGVSQSPSNKVTEKGKDVELRCDPISGHTALYWYRQSLGQGLEFLIYFQGNSAPDKSGLPSDRFSAERTGGSVSTLTIQRTQQEDSAVYLCASSTTGLAGAFQETQYFGPGTRLLVL.

As regards this clonotype: A read error may be the cause here, since a much bigger clone is one base away. The chain uses TRBV5-1 and TRBJ2-1, with 14 bases identical to TRBD2. V trimming: 3 bases; J trimming: 14 bases; junction bases outside the gene matches: 7. The CDR3 runs 14 residues. CDR1 SGHRS and CDR2 YFSETQ come from the germline V gene. The chain's CDR3 is CASSSGLAGAMEFF. The CDR3 nucleotides read TGCGCCAGCAGCTCGGGACTAGCGGGGGCCATGGAGTTCTTC.

This clonotype occurred many times. The chain combines TRBV6-1 with TRBJ1-2; 11 bases align to TRBD1. V dropped 5 bases and J dropped 7; count of bases not matched to a gene: 9. Germline CDR1 MNHNS, CDR2 SASEGT. The CDR3 consists of 15 residues. The CDR3 is CASSSWTGGLTGYTF. DNA for the CDR3: TGTGCCAGCAGTTCCTGGACAGGGGGCCTAACTGGCTACACCTTC.

This clonotype has a count of ten or more. The CDR3 sequence is CASSRMGGRYEQYF. The DNA for the CDR3 is TGTGCCAGCAGCCGAATGGGCGGACGCTACGAGCAGTACTTC. The V gene is TRBV7-2, the J gene TRBJ2-7, with D unresolved. V gave up 5 bases and J gave up 3 bases, with 14 bases separating them. The CDR3 has 14 amino acids. The germline gives CDR1 SGHTA, CDR2 FQGNSA.

This clonotype was seen only a few times. The V call is TRBV7-2, the J call TRBJ2-7; 8 nucleotides agree with TRBD2. Germline CDR1 is SGHTA and CDR2 is FQGNSA. The CDR3 is 15 amino acids. V was clipped by 5 bases and J by 4 bases; unmatched bases: 10. The CDR3, as DNA: TGTGCCAGCAGCCCGGGACTAGGTGGCGGGTACGAGCAGTACTTC. Its translation is CASSPGLGGGYEQYF.

The J gene is TRBJ2-7, the V gene TRBV12-3 or TRBV12-4; TRBD1 agrees at 11 bases. After removal of 6 bases from V and 1 base from J, the junction contained 5 bases not matched to a gene. The CDR3 is 15 residues long. CDR3 nucleotide sequence: TGTGCCAGCAGCCGGGACAGGGGGGGTTCCTACGAGCAGTACTTC. It translates to CASSRDRGGSYEQYF.

This clonotype was detected many times. This chain connects TRBV7-2 to TRBJ2-5, with a tentative D call TRBD2 (5 bases). The CDR3 has 16 amino acids. V lost 1 base and J 4 bases, leaving 16 bases between the germline ends. Germline lookup yields CDR1 SGHTA and CDR2 FQGNSA. CDR3 sequence (DNA): TGTGCCAGCAGCTTAGTACCCGAGGGAGTAGCAGAGACCCAGTACTTC. Translation: CASSLVPEGVAETQYF.

This clonotype was seen ten or more times. The chain carries TRBV7-9 and TRBJ1-2; 10 bases map to TRBD1. Unmatched junction bases numbered 9, after V lost 5 bases and J lost 3 bases. The germline gives CDR1 SEHNR, CDR2 FQNEAQ (reference sequence). The CDR3 consists of 16 residues. CDR3 loop: CASSPTGTGVDYGYTF. CDR3 DNA: TGTGCCAGCAGCCCTACCGGGACAGGGGTTGACTATGGCTACACCTTC.

This sequence joins TRBV20-1 and TRBJ1-2, with 8 bases fitting TRBD1. CDR3 size: 14 residues. Per the germline V gene, CDR1 is DFQATT and CDR2 is SNEGSKA (reference sequence). The ends lost 6 bases at V and 4 bases at J; junction bases unmatched: 10. The CDR3 protein is CSAPPADRGYGYTF. For the CDR3, the DNA is TGCAGTGCCCCCCCTGCAGACAGGGGCTATGGCTACACCTTC.

Ten or more counts support this clonotype. This chain connects TRBV10-3 to TRBJ2-7; no reliable D call. This CDR3 spans 12 amino acids. V shed 0 bases and J shed 3 bases, with 3 bases lying between them. Germline loops: CDR1 ENHRY, CDR2 SYGVKD. The CDR3 here is CAISESNYEQYF. The DNA of the CDR3 is TGTGCCATCAGTGAGTCGAACTACGAGCAGTACTTC.

The count of this clonotype is one. The chain combines TRBV6-5 with TRBJ2-2, with a possible D match to TRBD2 (6 bases). Germline lookup yields CDR1 MNHEY and CDR2 SVGAGI. The V and J ends lost 5 bases and 6 bases respectively, with 10 bases between them. CDR3 length equals 13 residues. The CDR3 loop reads CASSRGTAGELFF. The DNA of the CDR3 is TGTGCCAGCAGTCGCGGGACTGCCGGGGAGCTGTTTTTT.

J is TRBJ2-5 and V is TRBV12-3 or TRBV12-4; 16 nucleotides align to TRBD2. With the DNA end fitting TRBJ2-7 better, the J assignment may be wrong. The CDR3 is 17 amino acids. The CDR3 DNA sequence: TGTGCCAGCAGTAAAGGGACTAGCGGGAGGGCCGCCTACGAGCAGTACTTC. It yields the protein CASSKGTSGRAAYEQYF.

Comments on this clonotype: This could be a read error, since a much larger clone is one nucleotide away. The J gene is TRBJ2-1, the V gene TRBV27; D perhaps matches TRBD2 (5 bases). Germline V gene data show CDR1 as MNHEY and CDR2 as SMNVEV (reference sequence). CDR3 length equals 14 residues. CDR3 DNA sequence: TGTACCAGCAGTTTGGACTTAGCCTACGATGAGCAGTTCTTC. The encoded protein is CTSSLDLAYDEQFF.

This rearrangement joins TRBV9 to TRBJ2-5; D gene unclear. The DNA end is a closer match to TRBJ2-7, so the J assignment may be wrong. This CDR3 spans 11 amino acids. CDR1 and CDR2 from the germline V gene are SGDLS and YYNGEE. In DNA form, the CDR3 reads TGTGCCACCGACCTACCAGGCGAGCAGTACTTC. Encoded protein: CATDLPGEQYF.

This clonotype appeared a few times. The gene calls are TRBV13 and TRBJ2-1; 9 positions match TRBD2. J lost 3 bases, V lost 0 bases, and 6 bases had no gene match. This CDR3 comprises 17 residues. CDR1 PRHDT and CDR2 FYEKMQ come from the germline V gene (reference sequence). CDR3 bases: TGTGCCAGCAGCTTAGGAAACATAGCGGGGGTCTACAATGAGCAGTTCTTC. Protein sequence: CASSLGNIAGVYNEQFF.

In this sample, this clonotype turned up a few times. CDR3 nucleotides: TGTGCCAGCAGCTCCACCCTGCGAGGCGAACTCTATGGCTACACCTTC. Its protein is CASSSTLRGELYGYTF. The chain links TRBV7-9 to TRBJ1-2; D not certain. This CDR3 is built from 16 residues. The germline V gene encodes CDR1 SEHNR and CDR2 FQNEAQ (reference sequence). V was trimmed by 4 bases and J by 4 bases, leaving 19 bases between them.

In the case of this clonotype: An end of the junction differs from the germline gene, which may be a read error. The V gene is TRBV6-6, the J gene TRBJ1-4; tentatively, D is TRBD1 (5 bases). Germline loops: CDR1 MNHNY, CDR2 SVGAGI (reference sequence). CDR3 length: 15 residues. The CDR3 protein is CASRTGHGGDEKLFF. CDR3 in DNA: TGCGCCAGCAGAACCGGACATGGGGGAGATGAAAAACTGTTTTTT.

This clonotype turned up a few times. This chain joins TRBV11-1 and TRBJ2-1; the D gene is possibly TRBD1 (5 bases). Germline CDR1 and CDR2: SGHAT and FQDESV (reference sequence). The V end was cut by 4 bases, the J end by 5 bases, with 18 bases between. This CDR3 has 16 amino acids. CDR3 residues: CASSSITVGADNEQFF. CDR3 DNA sequence: TGTGCCAGCAGCTCAATAACCGTAGGGGCTGACAATGAGCAGTTCTTC.